Listed below are T cell receptor beta chains from one sample, sequenced in a study of OX40 agonist ivuxolimab in advanced cancers. Assay used: immunoSEQ multiplex PCR; TCRdb lists only in-frame clones, some missing. The repertoire holds 70,000 or so clones, with 90% as singletons. Sequencing used CD4+ or CD8+ T cells sorted from blood, obtained in a trial of the OX40 agonist ivuxolimab. All receptors derive from an adult with an advanced solid tumor such as melanoma, head and neck, liver or kidney cancer. Each CDR3 is given with its conserved first and last residue. D genes are given only for firm matches. Clone size, where shown, is once, few, many, or a class for clones that have expanded.

V: TRBV6-4
size: -
J: TRBJ2-3
D: TRBD2
CDR3: CASSDGSGRADSTDTQYF
DNA: TGTGCCAGCAGTGACGGGAGCGGGAGGGCCGATAGCACAGATACGCAGTATTTT

V: TRBV6-5
size: few
J: TRBJ1-5
D: -
CDR3: CASSLTGSSNQPQHF
DNA: TGTGCCAGCAGCCTTACAGGGTCCAGCAATCAGCCCCAGCATTTT

V: TRBV4-1
size: -
J: TRBJ2-2
D: TRBD2
CDR3: CASSPGLAGVGTGELFF
DNA: TGCGCCAGCAGCCCGGGACTAGCGGGAGTAGGCACCGGGGAGCTGTTTTTT

V: TRBV11-3
size: -
J: TRBJ2-3
D: -
CDR3: CASSPGRGRTDTQYF
DNA: TGTGCCAGCAGCCCAGGGCGGGGGCGCACAGATACGCAGTATTTT

V: TRBV5-1
size: -
J: TRBJ2-2
D: -
CDR3: CASSPQGPGELFF
DNA: TGCGCCAGCAGCCCACAGGGCCCCGGGGAGCTGTTTTTT

V: TRBV15
size: -
J: TRBJ2-7
D: -
CDR3: CATSRDGGLSYEQYF
DNA: TGTGCCACCAGCAGAGATGGGGGGCTCTCCTACGAGCAGTACTTC

V: TRBV5-6
size: -
J: TRBJ2-7
D: TRBD2
CDR3: CASSTGLAGDEQYF
DNA: TGTGCCAGCAGCACGGGACTAGCGGGAGACGAGCAGTACTTC

V: TRBV4-3
size: -
J: TRBJ2-7
D: TRBD2
CDR3: CASSLDLAGRINEQYF
DNA: TGCGCCAGCAGCCTCGATCTAGCGGGAAGGATCAACGAGCAGTACTTC

V: TRBV7-3
size: -
J: TRBJ2-5
D: -
CDR3: CASSLSPGEDLGTQYF
DNA: TGTGCCAGCAGCTTAAGTCCAGGGGAGGACTTAGGGACCCAGTACTTC

V: TRBV6-5
size: -
J: TRBJ1-5
D: -
CDR3: CASNDPGQPQHF
DNA: TGTGCCAGCAATGACCCAGGGCAGCCCCAGCATTTT

V: TRBV14
size: -
J: TRBJ2-7
D: TRBD1
CDR3: CASSPGQGASYEQYF
DNA: TGTGCCAGCAGCCCGGGACAGGGGGCATCCTACGAGCAGTACTTC

V: TRBV4-1
size: -
J: TRBJ2-5
D: TRBD2
CDR3: CASSQDVSWGGETQYF
DNA: TGCGCCAGCAGCCAAGATGTCAGCTGGGGGGGAGAGACCCAGTACTTC

V: TRBV5-5
size: -
J: TRBJ2-7
D: -
CDR3: CASSSSGRTYEQYF
DNA: TGTGCCAGCAGCTCCTCGGGACGGACCTACGAGCAGTACTTC

V: TRBV7-9
size: -
J: TRBJ1-2
D: -
CDR3: CASTIGQAAGAYGYTF
DNA: TGTGCCAGCACTATCGGCCAAGCGGCTGGTGCCTATGGCTACACCTTC

V: TRBV18
size: -
J: TRBJ2-1
D: -
CDR3: CASSPVADYNEQFF
DNA: TGTGCCAGCTCTCCAGTGGCAGACTACAATGAGCAGTTCTTC

V: TRBV7-9
size: -
J: TRBJ1-1
D: -
CDR3: CARDPRSDTENTEAFF
DNA: TGTGCCAGGGATCCTAGATCGGACACGGAGAACACTGAAGCTTTCTTT

V: TRBV5-1
size: -
J: TRBJ2-7
D: -
CDR3: CASSLELDSYEQYF
DNA: TGCGCCAGCAGCTTGGAGTTGGACTCCTACGAGCAGTACTTC

V: TRBV4-1
size: -
J: TRBJ1-4
D: -
CDR3: CASSQDQRGKLFF
DNA: TGCGCCAGCAGCCAAGATCAGCGGGGTAAACTGTTTTTT

V: TRBV5-1
size: -
J: TRBJ2-7
D: TRBD1
CDR3: CASSTEGQGRQEQYF
DNA: TGCGCCAGCAGCACGGAGGGACAGGGGCGGCAAGAGCAGTACTTC

V: TRBV19
size: -
J: TRBJ1-3
D: -
CDR3: CASRESYSGNTIYF
DNA: TGTGCCAGCAGGGAGTCTTATTCTGGAAACACCATATATTTT

V: TRBV6-1
size: -
J: TRBJ1-5
D: TRBD1
CDR3: CASFPGQSNQPQHF
DNA: TGTGCCAGCTTCCCGGGACAGAGCAATCAGCCCCAGCATTTT

V: TRBV28
size: -
J: TRBJ1-2
D: TRBD1
CDR3: CASSKGTANYGYTF
DNA: TGTGCCAGCAGTAAAGGGACAGCGAACTATGGCTACACCTTC

V: TRBV7-2
size: -
J: TRBJ2-1
D: -
CDR3: CASSLSGLFPYNEQFF
DNA: TGTGCCAGCAGCTTGAGCGGCCTCTTTCCGTACAATGAGCAGTTCTTC

V: TRBV21-1
size: -
J: TRBJ1-1
D: -
CDR3: CASSNAKGVNTEAFF
DNA: TGTGCCAGCAGCAATGCTAAGGGGGTGAACACTGAAGCTTTCTTT

V: TRBV19
size: -
J: TRBJ1-5
D: -
CDR3: CASSPLNQPQHF
DNA: TGTGCCAGTAGCCCCCTCAATCAGCCCCAGCATTTT

V: TRBV18
size: -
J: TRBJ2-1
D: TRBD2
CDR3: CASSRLAGVDEQFF
DNA: TGTGCCAGCTCACGACTAGCGGGAGTTGATGAGCAGTTCTTC

V: TRBV29-1
size: few
J: TRBJ1-1
D: TRBD1
CDR3: CSGRQGANTEAFF
DNA: TGCAGCGGTCGACAGGGCGCGAACACTGAAGCTTTCTTT

V: TRBV11-3
size: -
J: TRBJ2-7
D: TRBD2
CDR3: CASSFGGSLSYEQYF
DNA: TGTGCCAGCAGCTTTGGCGGGAGCCTCTCCTACGAGCAGTACTTC

V: TRBV7-3
size: -
J: TRBJ2-5
D: -
CDR3: CASSLTGAAVETQYF
DNA: TGTGCCAGCAGCTTAACGGGGGCAGCTGTAGAGACCCAGTACTTC

V: TRBV2
size: -
J: TRBJ1-2
D: -
CDR3: CASSEAGTYGYTF
DNA: TGTGCCAGCAGTGAGGCAGGAACCTATGGCTACACCTTC

V: TRBV11-3
size: -
J: TRBJ2-5
D: TRBD2
CDR3: CASSLGLAGGPETQYF
DNA: TGTGCCAGCAGCTTGGGACTAGCGGGAGGGCCTGAGACCCAGTACTTC

V: TRBV7-2
size: -
J: TRBJ1-1
D: TRBD1
CDR3: CASSSTGGALTEAFF
DNA: TGTGCCAGCAGCAGCACAGGGGGCGCCTTGACTGAAGCTTTCTTT

V: TRBV6-6
size: once
J: TRBJ1-2
D: -
CDR3: CASSRQPNNYGYTF
DNA: TGTGCCAGCAGTAGACAGCCGAATAACTATGGCTACACCTTC

V: TRBV4-2
size: -
J: TRBJ2-7
D: -
CDR3: CASSQKGADYEQYF
DNA: TGTGCCAGCAGCCAAAAAGGGGCCGACTACGAGCAGTACTTC

V: TRBV6-5
size: -
J: TRBJ2-7
D: -
CDR3: CASSYGGEQYF
DNA: TGTGCCAGCAGTTACGGGGGCGAGCAGTACTTC

V: TRBV18
size: -
J: TRBJ2-5
D: -
CDR3: CASSPRTLQGGGQETQYF
DNA: TGTGCCAGCTCACCACGGACACTTCAGGGGGGGGGTCAAGAGACCCAGTACTTC

V: TRBV30
size: -
J: TRBJ2-7
D: TRBD1
CDR3: CAWSQGAMTGEQYF
DNA: TGTGCCTGGAGTCAGGGGGCGATGACCGGCGAGCAGTACTTC

V: TRBV28
size: -
J: TRBJ2-4
D: -
CDR3: CASSDTRTLKNIQYF
DNA: TGTGCCAGCAGTGATACTCGGACACTGAAAAACATTCAGTACTTC

V: TRBV5-4
size: -
J: TRBJ1-3
D: -
CDR3: CASSLGRRNTIYF
DNA: TGTGCCAGCAGCCTGGGACGACGAAACACCATATATTTT

V: TRBV27
size: -
J: TRBJ1-1
D: TRBD1
CDR3: CASSSPTGGASTEAFF
DNA: TGTGCCAGCAGTAGCCCTACAGGGGGCGCGAGCACTGAAGCTTTCTTT

V: TRBV30
size: -
J: TRBJ2-7
D: -
CDR3: CAWMAQAYEQYF
DNA: TGTGCCTGGATGGCACAAGCCTACGAGCAGTACTTC

V: TRBV5-4
size: -
J: TRBJ2-3
D: TRBD2
CDR3: CASSAGLAGRGTDTQYF
DNA: TGTGCCAGCAGTGCGGGACTAGCGGGAAGGGGCACAGATACGCAGTATTTT

V: TRBV10-1
size: -
J: TRBJ2-1
D: TRBD2
CDR3: CASSEARTSGNHNEQFF
DNA: TGCGCCAGCAGTGAGGCAAGGACTAGCGGGAACCACAATGAGCAGTTCTTC

V: TRBV6-6
size: -
J: TRBJ1-2
D: -
CDR3: CASSYVRADYGYTF
DNA: TGTGCCAGCAGTTACGTCAGGGCGGACTATGGCTACACCTTC

V: TRBV5-1
size: -
J: TRBJ2-7
D: -
CDR3: CASSSGLQYEQYF
DNA: TGCGCCAGCAGCTCGGGACTCCAATACGAGCAGTACTTC

V: TRBV7-2
size: -
J: TRBJ2-5
D: TRBD2
CDR3: CASSLGAPTSGQETQYF
DNA: TGTGCCAGCAGCTTAGGCGCCCCGACTAGCGGACAAGAGACCCAGTACTTC

V: TRBV9
size: -
J: TRBJ2-3
D: TRBD2
CDR3: CASSVRGERGDTQYF
DNA: TGTGCCAGCAGCGTGCGGGGGGAGAGGGGAGATACGCAGTATTTT

V: TRBV30
size: -
J: TRBJ2-3
D: -
CDR3: CAWSKLAWATQYF
DNA: TGTGCCTGGAGTAAGCTAGCGTGGGCTACGCAGTATTTT

V: TRBV7-2
size: few
J: TRBJ2-3
D: TRBD2
CDR3: CASSLGLAGGADTQYF
DNA: TGTGCCAGCAGCTTAGGACTAGCGGGAGGGGCAGATACGCAGTATTTT

V: TRBV6-5
size: once
J: TRBJ1-1
D: -
CDR3: CASSYSRETEAFF
DNA: TGTGCCAGCAGTTACTCCCGGGAGACTGAAGCTTTCTTT

V: TRBV7-3
size: -
J: TRBJ2-2
D: -
CDR3: CASSLLSASGIGELFF
DNA: TGTGCCAGCAGCTTACTTTCAGCGTCAGGTATCGGGGAGCTGTTTTTT

V: TRBV9
size: once
J: TRBJ2-3
D: TRBD2
CDR3: CASSLTYQRDTDTQYF
DNA: TGTGCCAGCAGCCTCACCTACCAGCGGGATACAGATACGCAGTATTTT

V: TRBV7-6
size: -
J: TRBJ2-5
D: TRBD2
CDR3: CASKGVAGEGPQETQYF
DNA: TGTGCCAGCAAGGGAGTAGCGGGAGAGGGCCCCCAAGAGACCCAGTACTTC